This T cell receptor (beta chain) was found in a study of cytomegalovirus exposure and HLA in healthy donors. About this clone: Its antigen is not identified.

Regarding the study as a whole: The CMV antigen specificity of a few CMV-associated chains was confirmed through in vitro analysis. Presence/absence analyses assumed roughly uniform sequencing depth across donors. A cluster of highly shared sequence variants was likely a sequencing artifact.

Vbeta (60) and Jbeta (13) primers were used in the PCR. Sequencing was performed with immunoSEQ multiplex PCR; in TCRdb, only in-frame clones are kept and a portion is missing. The sample holds approximately 80,000 clones, more than 65% seen once. Trimming took 0 bases from V and 3 from J, leaving 7 bases between them. The germline V gene has CDR1 SGHDT and CDR2 YYEEEE. The CDR3 is made up of 15 amino acids. The gene calls are TRBV5-6 and TRBJ1-6; D is undetermined. This receptor was taken from a woman in her 40s in good health and CMV-seropositive. Sequenced input: PBMCs. CDR3 coding DNA: TGTGCCAGCAGCTTGGTTCTCTACTATAATTCACCCCTCCACTTT. It specifies CASSLVLYYNSPLHF.